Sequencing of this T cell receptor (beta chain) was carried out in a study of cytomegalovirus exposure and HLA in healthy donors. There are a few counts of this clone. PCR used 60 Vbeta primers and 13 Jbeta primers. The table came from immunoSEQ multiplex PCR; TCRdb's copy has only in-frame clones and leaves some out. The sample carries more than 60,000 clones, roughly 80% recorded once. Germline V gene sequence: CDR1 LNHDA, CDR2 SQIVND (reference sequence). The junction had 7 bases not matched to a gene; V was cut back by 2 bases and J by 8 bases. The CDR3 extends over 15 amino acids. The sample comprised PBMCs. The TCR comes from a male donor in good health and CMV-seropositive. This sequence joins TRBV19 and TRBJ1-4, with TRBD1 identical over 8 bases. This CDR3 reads CASSIRAGGGEKLFF. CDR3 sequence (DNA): TGTGCCAGTAGTATAAGAGCAGGGGGCGGCGAAAAACTGTTTTTT.